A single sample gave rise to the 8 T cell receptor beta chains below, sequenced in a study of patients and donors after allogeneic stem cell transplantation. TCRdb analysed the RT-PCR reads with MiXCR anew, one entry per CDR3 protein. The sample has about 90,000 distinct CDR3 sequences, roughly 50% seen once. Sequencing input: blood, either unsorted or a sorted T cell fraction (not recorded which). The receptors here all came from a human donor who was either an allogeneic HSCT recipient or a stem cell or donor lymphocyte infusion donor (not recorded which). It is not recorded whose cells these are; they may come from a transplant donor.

The CDR3 protein is CASSSSGARKEKLFF. The CDR3 DNA is TGCGCCAGCAGCTCCTCAGGGGCGAGGAAGGAAAAACTGTTTTTT. This chain joins TRBV5-1 and TRBJ1-4, with D possibly TRBD1 on 6 matching bases. The germline CDR1 and CDR2 sequences are SGHRS and YFSETQ. CDR3 length: 15 residues. V lost 3 bases and J lost 8, with 17 bases in between.

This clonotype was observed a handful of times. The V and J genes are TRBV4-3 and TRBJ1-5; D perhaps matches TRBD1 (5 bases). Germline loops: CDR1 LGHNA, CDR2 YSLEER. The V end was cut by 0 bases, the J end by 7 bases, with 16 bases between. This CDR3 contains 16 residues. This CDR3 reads CASSQDWGSLDQPQHF. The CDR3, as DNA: TGCGCCAGCAGCCAAGATTGGGGCTCTCTGGACCAGCCCCAGCATTTT.

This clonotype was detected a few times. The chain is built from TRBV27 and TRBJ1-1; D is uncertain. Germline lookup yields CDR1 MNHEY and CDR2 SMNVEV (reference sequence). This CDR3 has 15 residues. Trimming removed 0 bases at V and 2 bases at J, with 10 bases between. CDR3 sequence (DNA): TGTGCCAGCAGTTTATCGTCCCCAGCCAACACTGAAGCTTTCTTT. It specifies CASSLSSPANTEAFF.

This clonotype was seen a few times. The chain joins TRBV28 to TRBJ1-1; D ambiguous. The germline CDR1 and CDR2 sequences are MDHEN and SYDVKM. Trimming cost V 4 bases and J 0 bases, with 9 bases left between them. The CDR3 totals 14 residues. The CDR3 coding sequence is TGTGCCAGCAGTTCATCAAGCGTGAACACTGAAGCTTTCTTT. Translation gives CASSSSSVNTEAFF. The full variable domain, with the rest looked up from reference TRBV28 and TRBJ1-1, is DVKVTQSSRYLVKRTGEKVFLECVQDMDHENMFWYRQDPGLGLRLIYFSYDVKMKEKGDIPEGYSVSREKKERFSLILESASTNQTSMYLCASSSSSVNTEAFFGQGTRLTVV.

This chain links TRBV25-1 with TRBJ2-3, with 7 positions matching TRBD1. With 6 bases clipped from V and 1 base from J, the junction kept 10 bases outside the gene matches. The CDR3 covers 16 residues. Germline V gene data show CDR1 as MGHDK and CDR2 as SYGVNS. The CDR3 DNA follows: TGTGCCAGCAGCGGTGCAACCGGGACAGGCACAGATACGCAGTATTTT. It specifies CASSGATGTGTDTQYF. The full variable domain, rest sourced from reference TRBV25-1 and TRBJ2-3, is EADIYQTPRYLVIGTGKKITLECSQTMGHDKMYWYQQDPGMELHLIHYSYGVNSTEKGDLSSESTVSRIRTEHFPLTLESARPSHTSQYLCASSGATGTGTDTQYFGPGTRLTVL.

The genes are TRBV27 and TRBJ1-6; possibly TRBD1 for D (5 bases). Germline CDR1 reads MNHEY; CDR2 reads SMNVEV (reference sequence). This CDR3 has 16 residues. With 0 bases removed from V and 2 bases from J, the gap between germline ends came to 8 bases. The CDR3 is CASSLSSRAYNSPLHF. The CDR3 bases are TGTGCCAGCAGTTTATCGTCCAGGGCCTATAATTCACCCCTCCACTTT.

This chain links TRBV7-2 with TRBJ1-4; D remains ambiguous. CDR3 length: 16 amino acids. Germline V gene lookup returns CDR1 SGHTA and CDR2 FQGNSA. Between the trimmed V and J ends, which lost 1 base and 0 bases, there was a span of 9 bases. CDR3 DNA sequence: TGTGCCAGCAGCTTAGATTCCACCGCAACTAATGAAAAACTGTTTTTT. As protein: CASSLDSTATNEKLFF.

CDR3 sequence reads: CSVLIRAGTSNWEQYF. The CDR3 nucleotides are TGCAGCGTTTTAATTAGAGCCGGGACCTCAAACTGGGAGCAGTACTTC. The chain is built from TRBV29-1 and TRBJ2-7, with D tentatively TRBD1 or TRBD2 (5 bases each). The CDR3 has 16 residues. CDR1 is SQVTM and CDR2 is ANQGSEA in the germline V gene. Trimming took 5 bases from V and 7 from J, leaving 27 bases between them.